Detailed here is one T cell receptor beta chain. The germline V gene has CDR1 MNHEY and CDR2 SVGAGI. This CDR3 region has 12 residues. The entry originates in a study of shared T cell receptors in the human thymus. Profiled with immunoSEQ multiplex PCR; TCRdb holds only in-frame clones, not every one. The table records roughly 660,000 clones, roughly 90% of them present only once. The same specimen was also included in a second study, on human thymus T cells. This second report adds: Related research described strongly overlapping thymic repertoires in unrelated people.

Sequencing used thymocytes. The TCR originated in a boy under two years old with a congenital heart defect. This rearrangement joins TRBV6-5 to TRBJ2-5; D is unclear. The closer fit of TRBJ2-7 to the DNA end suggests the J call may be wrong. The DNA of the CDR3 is TGTGCCAGCACCAACGCTCGCTACGAGCAGTACTTC. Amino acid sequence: CASTNARYEQYF.